These T cell receptor beta chains were read from a single sample in a study of beta chain features in type 1 diabetes. TCRdb's copy holds only in-frame clones and misses some; the assay was immunoSEQ multiplex PCR. The sample holds about 320,000 clones, approximately 14% seen once. The sequenced material came from central memory CD4+ T cells from blood. The receptors originated from a man in his thirties or forties in good health. Each CDR3 is given with its conserved first and last residue. The D gene is left open where the match is weak. The size entry is marked missing in some rows and otherwise reads once, few, many or a size class.

TRBV19	many	NA	TRBJ2-7	CASSILPGDSYEQYF	TGTGCCAGTAGTATATTACCGGGGGACTCCTACGAGCAGTACTTC
TRBV2	few	NA	TRBJ1-5	CASRGDGNQPQHF	TGTGCCAGCAGGGGGGACGGGAATCAGCCCCAGCATTTT
TRBV25-1	NA	TRBD1	TRBJ2-1	CASSFLDRDNEQFF	TGTGCCAGCAGTTTTCTGGACAGGGACAATGAGCAGTTCTTC
TRBV6-6	NA	TRBD1	TRBJ1-5	CASTRSGQGGGQPQHF	TGTGCCAGCACTCGATCGGGACAGGGTGGGGGGCAGCCCCAGCATTTT
TRBV4-2	few	NA	TRBJ2-4	CASSLIGPGANIQYF	TGTGCCAGCAGCCTAATAGGCCCGGGGGCCAACATTCAGTACTTC
TRBV10-3	NA	TRBD2	TRBJ2-1	CANSGSLDEQFF	TGTGCCAATAGCGGGAGCTTGGATGAGCAGTTCTTC
TRBV11-3	NA	NA	TRBJ2-5	CASSSTRRLGETQYF	TGTGCCAGCAGCTCCACCCGGCGGCTCGGTGAGACCCAGTACTTC
TRBV4-3	NA	NA	TRBJ2-7	CASSQETRGAGSYEQYF	TGCGCCAGCAGCCAAGAAACCCGGGGGGCGGGATCCTACGAGCAGTACTTC
TRBV19	few	TRBD1	TRBJ2-7	CASPPTGRAAEQYF	TGTGCCAGTCCTCCGACAGGGCGCGCTGCCGAGCAGTACTTC
TRBV4-3	NA	NA	TRBJ1-5	CASSHGVRQPQHF	TGCGCCAGCAGCCACGGGGTTCGTCAGCCCCAGCATTTT
TRBV9	few	TRBD1	TRBJ1-2	CASSQDKGAYGYTF	TGTGCCAGCAGCCAAGATAAGGGGGCCTATGGCTACACCTTC
TRBV30	NA	TRBD2	TRBJ2-2	CAWSPTGGRTGELFF	TGTGCCTGGAGTCCGACGGGAGGTAGGACCGGGGAGCTGTTTTTT
TRBV6-6	NA	NA	TRBJ1-1	CASSYYTVSEAFF	TGTGCCAGCAGTTACTACACGGTGTCTGAAGCTTTCTTT
TRBV14	NA	TRBD1	TRBJ1-4	CASSARRPGTGNNEKLFF	TGTGCCAGCAGCGCCCGACGGCCCGGGACAGGGAATAATGAAAAACTGTTTTTT
TRBV5-1	NA	NA	TRBJ2-2	CASSLEVNTGELFF	TGCGCCAGCAGCTTGGAAGTGAACACCGGGGAGCTGTTTTTT
TRBV19	NA	TRBD1	TRBJ2-7	CASSSTDRGYEQYF	TGTGCCAGTAGTAGTACGGACAGGGGCTACGAGCAGTACTTC
TRBV6-1	few	NA	TRBJ1-2	CASSELAGYTF	TGTGCCAGCAGTGAATTAGCGGGCTACACCTTC
TRBV6-1	NA	NA	TRBJ2-1	CASSTLAANEQFF	TGTGCCAGCAGTACATTAGCGGCCAATGAGCAGTTCTTC
TRBV4-2	NA	NA	TRBJ2-3	CASSPKVGADGADTQYF	TGTGCCAGCAGCCCCAAGGTAGGGGCGGACGGTGCAGATACGCAGTATTTT
TRBV6-6	few	NA	TRBJ2-7	CASSSWTLPGEQYF	TGTGCCAGCAGTTCCTGGACCCTCCCGGGCGAGCAGTACTTC
TRBV5-6	few	NA	TRBJ2-3	CASSLTGPDTQYF	TGTGCCAGCAGCTTGACCGGGCCAGATACGCAGTATTTT
TRBV5-4	few	TRBD1	TRBJ2-3	CASSFGDRGTDTQYF	TGTGCCAGCAGCTTCGGGGACAGGGGCACAGATACGCAGTATTTT
TRBV7-2	few	TRBD2	TRBJ2-7	CASSQAGRGFFAYEQYF	TGTGCCAGCAGCCAGGCGGGGCGGGGGTTTTTCGCCTACGAGCAGTACTTC
TRBV4-2	NA	NA	TRBJ2-1	CASSQDGGAEQFF	TGTGCCAGCAGCCAAGATGGGGGGGCTGAGCAGTTCTTC
TRBV18	few	TRBD1	TRBJ2-5	CASSRQGANQETQYF	TGTGCCAGCTCACGACAGGGGGCGAATCAAGAGACCCAGTACTTC
TRBV15	few	NA	TRBJ2-1	CATSRERVQYNEQFF	TGTGCCACCAGCAGAGAAAGGGTTCAGTACAATGAGCAGTTCTTC
TRBV6-1	few	NA	TRBJ2-1	CASLRGDSGNNEQFF	TGTGCCAGTTTAAGGGGGGACAGCGGAAACAATGAGCAGTTCTTC
TRBV7-2	few	TRBD1	TRBJ1-2	CASSLEAQGDYGYTF	TGTGCCAGCAGCTTAGAGGCGCAGGGGGACTATGGCTACACCTTC
TRBV5-1	few	TRBD1	TRBJ1-1	CASSLTGTGNTEAFF	TGCGCCAGCAGCTTAACCGGGACAGGGAACACTGAAGCTTTCTTT
TRBV11-3	few	TRBD2	TRBJ2-1	CASSSGLARPNEQFF	TGTGCCAGCAGCTCGGGACTAGCCCGGCCTAATGAGCAGTTCTTC